These 18 T cell receptor beta chains came from one sample sequenced in a study of cytomegalovirus exposure and HLA in healthy donors. Vbeta (60) and Jbeta (13) primers were used in the PCR. Repertoires were generated with immunoSEQ multiplex PCR, while TCRdb's copy carries only in-frame clones and drops some. The table lists approximately 89,000 clones, more than 55% of them singletons, with 5.5% in the top ten. Sequenced material: PBMCs. The receptor source for this set is a woman in her thirties in good health and CMV-seropositive.

The chain combines TRBV29-1 with TRBJ2-2; TRBD1 matches 9 bases. This CDR3 comprises 13 residues. Per germline, CDR1 SQVTM and CDR2 ANQGSEA. The J segment lost 5 bases and the V segment lost 5 bases, leaving 3 bases of the junction unmatched. The CDR3 loop reads CSVWDRVTGELFF. CDR3 bases: TGCAGCGTTTGGGACAGGGTAACCGGGGAGCTGTTTTTT.

The V gene is TRBV10-3, the J gene TRBJ1-5; possible D gene TRBD1, 6 bases. Germline V gene lookup returns CDR1 ENHRY and CDR2 SYGVKD. V lost 11 bases, J lost 5 bases, and 13 bases lay in between. The CDR3 totals 12 residues. The CDR3 nucleotides read TGTGCCCCTAGCTCAGGGGATCAGCCCCAGCATTTT. It translates to CAPSSGDQPQHF.

In this sample, this clone turned up a few times. The rearrangement links TRBV6-1 to TRBJ1-1, with TRBD1 as a possible D gene (5 bases). Germline CDR1 is MNHNS and CDR2 is SASEGT. Trimming pared 5 bases from V and 1 base from J, leaving 8 bases between. This CDR3 spans 13 amino acids. The DNA for the CDR3 is TGTGCCAGCAGTTCACAGGAGAACACTGAAGCTTTCTTT. Its translation: CASSSQENTEAFF.

Of note for this clone: An end of the junction differs from the germline gene, which may be a read error. Here the CDR3 reads CASRDGTGRGGYPF. The CDR3 DNA reads TGTGCCAGCAGGGATGGGACAGGGAGGGGCGGCTACCCCTTC. This chain connects TRBV5-6 to TRBJ1-2; TRBD1 agrees at 9 bases. CDR3 length: 14 residues. The germline CDR1 and CDR2 sequences are SGHDT and YYEEEE.

This clone was recorded a few times. The chain links TRBV28 to TRBJ1-5, with D perhaps matching TRBD1 (5 bases). The CDR3 has 15 amino acids. CDR1 and CDR2 from the germline V gene are MDHEN and SYDVKM. Trimming shortened V by 7 bases and J by 0 bases, and 13 bases separated the two germline ends. CDR3 DNA sequence: TGTGCCAGCACGACAGTAAGGGATAGCAATCAGCCCCAGCATTTT. This codes for CASTTVRDSNQPQHF.

This clone was found a few times. This chain uses TRBV28 with TRBJ1-5; perhaps TRBD1 as D (5 bases). CDR3 length: 14 residues. In germline, CDR1 is MDHEN, CDR2 SYDVKM. With 6 bases removed from V and 0 bases from J, the gap between germline ends came to 9 bases. The CDR3 coding sequence is TGTGCCAGCAGACGGGACTATAGCAATCAGCCCCAGCATTTT. It codes for CASRRDYSNQPQHF.

The chain is built from TRBV6-5 and TRBJ2-5; TRBD2 matches 8 bases. This CDR3 contains 13 residues. The J segment lost 5 bases and the V segment lost 6 bases, leaving 5 bases of the junction unmatched. Germline V CDR1 and CDR2: MNHEY, SVGAGI. The CDR3 DNA follows: TGTGCCAGCAGAATCCCGGGAGGGGAGACCCAGTACTTC. Protein sequence: CASRIPGGETQYF.

The chain carries TRBV5-5 and TRBJ1-4, with D maybe TRBD1 (5 bases). The CDR3 is made up of 15 amino acids. Per the germline V gene, CDR1 is SGHKS and CDR2 is YYEKEE (reference sequence). Trimming removed 0 bases from V and 5 bases from J, with 11 bases in between. The CDR3: CASSLAPGMNEKLFF. In DNA form, the CDR3 reads TGTGCCAGCAGCTTGGCCCCAGGGATGAATGAAAAACTGTTTTTT. Variable domain in full (rest from reference TRBV5-5 and TRBJ1-4): DAGVTQSPTHLIKTRGQQVTLRCSPISGHKSVSWYQQVLGQGPQFIFQYYEKEERGRGNFPDRFSARQFPNYSSELNVNALLLGDSALYLCASSLAPGMNEKLFFGSGTQLSVL.

The chain recombines TRBV27 with TRBJ1-6, with 9 bases fitting TRBD1. Germline assignment: CDR1 MNHEY and CDR2 SMNVEV (reference sequence). The junction had 5 bases not matched to a gene; V was cut back by 6 bases and J by 8 bases. This CDR3 has 14 amino acids. The CDR3 coding sequence is TGTGCCAGCAGCTGGGACAGGGTAGATTCACCCCTCCACTTT. Amino acids: CASSWDRVDSPLHF.

This clone was detected ten times or more. The rearrangement uses TRBV19 and TRBJ1-3; the D is unclear. The CDR3 runs 16 residues. The V gene's germline CDR1 is LNHDA and CDR2 SQIVND (reference sequence). V was clipped by 3 bases and J by 0 bases, with 12 bases between them. CDR3 region: CASSIGQRFSGNTIYF. In nucleotides, the CDR3 is TGTGCCAGTAGTATTGGTCAGCGATTCTCTGGAAACACCATATATTTT.

This clone was picked up many times. The chain recombines TRBV16 with TRBJ1-1; D is perhaps TRBD1 (6 bases). Germline values: CDR1 KGHSY, CDR2 FQNENV. There are 16 residues in the CDR3. V lost 1 base and J lost 1, with 13 bases in between. DNA for the CDR3: TGTGCCAGCAGCCAATTTGCAGGGGAGACGAACACTGAAGCTTTCTTT. This gives the protein CASSQFAGETNTEAFF. The entire variable domain, with the rest obtained from reference TRBV16 and TRBJ1-1, is as follows: GEEVAQTPKHLVRGEGQKAKLYCAPIKGHSYVFWYQQVLKNEFKFLISFQNENVFDETGMPKERFSAKCLPNSPCSLEIQATKLEDSAVYFCASSQFAGETNTEAFFGQGTRLTVV.

This clone was observed a handful of times. The V gene is TRBV4-1, the J gene TRBJ1-2, with D possibly matching TRBD1 (5 bases). Germline CDR1 reads MGHRA; CDR2 reads YSYEKL. CDR3 length: 14 amino acids. V was cut by 4 bases and J by 4 bases, with 13 bases left in between. The CDR3 DNA sequence: TGCGCCAGCAGCCGGGAGGGGCGGGGCTATGGCTACACCTTC. It yields the protein CASSREGRGYGYTF.

V and J are TRBV2 and TRBJ2-1; 10 nucleotides line up with TRBD2. V lost 7 bases, J lost 9 bases, and 9 bases stayed unmatched. Germline CDR1 SNHLY, CDR2 FYNNEI. This CDR3 spans 14 amino acids. CDR3 region: CASTLAGAGSEQFF. The CDR3 region has the DNA TGTGCCAGCACCCTAGCGGGGGCGGGTAGTGAGCAGTTCTTC.

V and J are TRBV7-2 and TRBJ2-1; D unclear. V lost 4 bases to trimming and J lost 0 bases, with 10 bases between them. CDR3 length: 15 residues. Looked up from germline, CDR1 is SGHTA and CDR2 is FQGNSA. This chain's CDR3 is CASSSPRSSYNEQFF. CDR3 DNA: TGTGCCAGCAGCTCCCCAAGGAGCTCCTACAATGAGCAGTTCTTC.

This clone occurred once. The rearrangement links TRBV7-9 to TRBJ1-1, with 7 bases that match TRBD1. Germline CDR1 is SEHNR and CDR2 is FQNEAQ (reference sequence). The CDR3 covers 14 residues. The junction had 5 bases not matched to a gene; V was cut back by 5 bases and J by 2 bases. As DNA, the CDR3 is TGTGCCAGCAGCAGCGGACAGGTCAACACTGAAGCTTTCTTT. It encodes CASSSGQVNTEAFF.

The chain has TRBV5-6 and TRBJ1-1; perhaps TRBD1 as D (5 bases). Trimming shortened V by 3 bases and J by 3 bases, and 12 bases separated the two germline ends. Germline V gene sequence: CDR1 SGHDT, CDR2 YYEEEE. This CDR3 has 14 residues. The CDR3 reads CASSWGGEDTEAFF. As DNA, the CDR3 is TGTGCCAGCAGCTGGGGGGGTGAGGACACTGAAGCTTTCTTT.

This clone was counted between two and nine times. One junction end does not reproduce the germline sequence, and a read error may be involved. The chain is built from TRBV29-1 and TRBJ1-4; 10 positions agree with TRBD1. The germline V gene encodes CDR1 SQVTM and CDR2 ANQGSEA. This CDR3 is 14 amino acids long. The CDR3 nucleotides read TGCAGCGTGGAAGGACAGGGGGGCCCTGAAAAACTGTTTTTT. This codes for CSVEGQGGPEKLFF.

The chain is built from TRBV18 and TRBJ2-7; TRBD1 aligns across 7 bases. The V gene end was trimmed by 3 bases and the J gene end by 1 base; junction bases not matched to a gene: 9. Per germline, CDR1 KGHSH and CDR2 LQKENI. The length of the CDR3 is 16 residues. CDR3 loop: CASSPTKTGWSYEQYF. CDR3 bases: TGTGCCAGCTCACCTACTAAGACAGGGTGGTCCTACGAGCAGTACTTC.